These 18 T cell receptor beta chains were all obtained from the same sample, sequenced in a study of shared clonotypes between healthy human individuals. Profiling relied on immunoSEQ multiplex PCR, and the TCRdb table lists in-frame clones only, not all of them. The table has more than 2,000,000 clones, roughly 92% seen once. The specimen was naive CD4+ T cells sorted from blood. The subset was: CD45RA+ positively selected. The receptors originated from a man between 18 and 29 years old in good health.

The rearrangement uses TRBV9 and TRBJ2-2, with D perhaps given as TRBD1 or TRBD2 (6 bases each). Trimming left V 4 bases short and J 2 bases short, with 12 bases between. CDR3 length: 15 amino acids. CDR1 is SGDLS, CDR2 YYNGEE, per germline. The CDR3 region has the DNA TGTGCCAGCAGCCCGGAGGGGGTAAACACCGGGGAGCTGTTTTTT. It is translated as CASSPEGVNTGELFF.

As to this clone: This CDR3 is also generated by other DNA sequences in the sample. This chain connects TRBV18 to TRBJ1-5, with TRBD1 matching over 8 bases. The germline V gene has CDR1 KGHSH and CDR2 LQKENI. V shed 0 bases, J shed 2 bases, and the junction held 0 bases outside the gene matches. This CDR3 spans 15 amino acids. CDR3 in DNA: TGTGCCAGCTCACCACCGGGACAGGGCAATCAGCCCCAGCATTTT. Its translation: CASSPPGQGNQPQHF.

There are a few counts of this clone. The J gene is TRBJ1-2, the V gene TRBV27; the D gene is possibly TRBD1 (5 bases). The length of the CDR3 is 14 residues. V was trimmed by 6 bases and J by 4 bases, leaving 15 bases between them. Germline V gene sequence: CDR1 MNHEY, CDR2 SMNVEV (reference sequence). The CDR3 bases are TGTGCCAGCAGGTCCTTCGGGGACGGCTATGGCTACACCTTC. Protein sequence: CASRSFGDGYGYTF.

This chain uses TRBV19 with TRBJ2-4, with 8 nucleotides matching TRBD2. The germline CDR1 and CDR2 sequences are LNHDA and SQIVND (reference sequence). J was trimmed by 8 bases and V by 5 bases; bases with no gene match: 5. This CDR3 region has 13 residues. This chain's CDR3 is CASSSPGGDIQYF. The CDR3 nucleotides read TGTGCCAGTAGTTCCCCCGGGGGGGACATTCAGTACTTC.

V gene TRBV7-2 combines with J gene TRBJ1-1; TRBD1 aligns across 9 bases. V was pared by 4 bases and J by 1 base, with 4 bases of the junction left unmatched. CDR3 size: 15 residues. Germline V gives CDR1 SGHTA, CDR2 FQGNSA. CDR3 sequence: CASSSRTGENTEAFF. For the CDR3, the DNA is TGTGCCAGCAGCTCTAGGACAGGGGAGAACACTGAAGCTTTCTTT.

This clone was picked up one time. The chain has TRBV19 and TRBJ2-6; 9 bases agree with TRBD1. The V and J ends lost 5 bases and 0 bases, in that order; junction bases with no gene match: 8. Germline loops: CDR1 LNHDA, CDR2 SQIVND (reference sequence). This CDR3 has 18 amino acids. CDR3 sequence (DNA): TGTGCCAGTAGTGCGCCGGGACAGGGATTCTCTGGGGCCAACGTCCTGACTTTC. It encodes CASSAPGQGFSGANVLTF.

Comments on this clone: The sample holds other DNA sequences that translate to the same CDR3. This chain connects TRBV5-4 to TRBJ2-1; D ambiguous. The CDR3 loop spans 15 amino acids. CDR1 and CDR2 from the germline V gene are SGHNT and YYREEE (reference sequence). V was shortened by 0 bases and J by 1 base, with 8 bases between the two germline ends. The CDR3 DNA is TGTGCCAGCAGCTTGGGCCTAGTTTCCTACAATGAGCAGTTCTTC. It encodes CASSLGLVSYNEQFF. The full variable domain, its missing parts supplied by reference TRBV5-4 and TRBJ2-1, is ETGVTQSPTHLIKTRGQQVTLRCSSQSGHNTVSWYQQALGQGPQFIFQYYREEENGRGNFPPRFSGLQFPNYSSELNVNALELDDSALYLCASSLGLVSYNEQFFGPGTRLTVL.

The rearrangement links TRBV19 to TRBJ1-1, with D perhaps TRBD1 (5 bases). The CDR3 runs to 13 residues. Germline-derived CDR1 and CDR2 are LNHDA and SQIVND (reference sequence). Trimming cost V 9 bases and J 0 bases, with 11 bases left between them. The CDR3 DNA reads as TGTGCCAGCACTTTGACAGTGAACACTGAAGCTTTCTTT. Translating it yields CASTLTVNTEAFF.

This chain joins TRBV5-4 and TRBJ1-2, with 7 bases matching TRBD1. Trimming cost V 4 bases and J 3 bases; bases outside gene matches: 6. Germline V gene data show CDR1 as SGHNT and CDR2 as YYREEE (reference sequence). This CDR3 has 14 amino acids. Written as DNA, the CDR3 is TGTGCCAGCAGCCGAAGGGACAGACACTATGGCTACACCTTC. It translates to CASSRRDRHYGYTF.

The chain combines TRBV18 with TRBJ1-1, with 9 bases identical to TRBD1. Trimming at V came to 5 bases and at J to 4 bases, leaving 8 bases not matched to a gene. The CDR3 runs 15 residues. Per the germline V gene, CDR1 is KGHSH and CDR2 is LQKENI. The CDR3 loop is CASSAAGTGSTEAFF. CDR3 sequence (DNA): TGTGCCAGCTCAGCCGCCGGGACAGGGAGCACTGAAGCTTTCTTT.

The chain recombines TRBV4-1 with TRBJ2-7, with a possible D match to TRBD1 (6 bases). The CDR3 contains 12 residues. CDR1 is MGHRA, CDR2 YSYEKL, per germline. Trimming removed 1 base from V and 6 bases from J, with 7 bases in between. The CDR3 DNA is TGCGCCAGCAGCCAAGGAGGGGGCGAGCAGTACTTC. This encodes CASSQGGGEQYF.

The chain has TRBV30 and TRBJ1-1, with a weak D call TRBD1 (6 bases). Trimming shortened V by 3 bases and J by 5 bases, and 16 bases separated the two germline ends. The germline gives CDR1 GTSNPN, CDR2 SVGIG (reference sequence). The CDR3 length is 14 residues. CDR3 coding DNA: TGTGCCTGGAGAAATGGGGGCCTGAGTACTGAAGCTTTCTTT. Its translation is CAWRNGGLSTEAFF.

CDR3: CASSVQVPTVEAFF. DNA for the CDR3: TGTGCCAGCAGTGTACAGGTGCCCACTGTGGAAGCTTTCTTT. The chain joins TRBV6-1 to TRBJ1-1; weak D call: TRBD1 (5 bases). Trimming stripped 4 bases from V and 8 bases from J, with 17 bases between. CDR3 length: 14 amino acids. Germline V lookup: CDR1 MNHNS, CDR2 SASEGT.

This clone was detected once. This chain links TRBV2 with TRBJ2-7, with no clear D. This CDR3 region has 14 residues. The germline gives CDR1 SNHLY, CDR2 FYNNEI. V was clipped by 4 bases and J by 2 bases, with 12 bases between them. The CDR3 is CASSGVRLAYEQYF. The CDR3 DNA sequence: TGTGCCAGCAGTGGGGTTAGGCTAGCCTACGAGCAGTACTTC.

The rearrangement links TRBV5-6 to TRBJ2-1; weak D call: TRBD2 (5 bases). This CDR3 comprises 12 residues. Germline V gene lookup returns CDR1 SGHDT and CDR2 YYEEEE. Trimming left V 2 bases short and J 6 bases short, with 6 bases between. The CDR3 DNA follows: TGTGCCAGCAGCTTACTAGTCAATGAGCAGTTCTTC. It specifies CASSLLVNEQFF.

The chain links TRBV5-5 to TRBJ1-1; D perhaps matches TRBD1 (5 bases). V lost 1 base and J 1 base, leaving 11 bases between the germline ends. The V gene's germline CDR1 is SGHKS and CDR2 YYEKEE (reference sequence). The CDR3 is made up of 15 amino acids. CDR3 bases: TGTGCCAGCAGCTTGTTGGGGGTGGGGAACACTGAAGCTTTCTTT. Protein product: CASSLLGVGNTEAFF.

A note on this clone: The identical CDR3 is also encoded by other nucleotide sequences in the sample. The chain couples TRBV5-1 to TRBJ2-5; the match to TRBD2 covers 14 bases. Per the germline V gene, CDR1 is SGHRS and CDR2 is YFSETQ. This CDR3 region has 16 residues. Trimming removed 3 bases from V and 5 bases from J; junction bases left unmatched: 6. For the CDR3, the DNA is TGCGCCAGCAGCTCGGGACTAGCGGGGGATCGTGAGACCCAGTACTTC. Residues: CASSSGLAGDRETQYF.

V is TRBV10-3 and J is TRBJ1-1, with a tentative D call TRBD1 (6 bases). The CDR3 covers 13 residues. The germline gives CDR1 ENHRY, CDR2 SYGVKD. The CDR3 DNA sequence: TGTGCACTGGGGGCGGGGTGGGACACTGAAGCTTTCTTT. Its protein is CALGAGWDTEAFF.